Listed below are T cell receptor beta chains from one sample, sequenced in a study of CD4 and CD8 cells across lung adenocarcinoma regions. MiXCR was run by TCRdb on the PCR reads, yielding one entry per CDR3 protein. The sample comprises several thousand distinct CDR3 sequences, roughly half of which are singletons, and 42% rests with the top ten. The sequenced sample was CD8+ T cells from the center of a lung tumor. The receptors here all came from a male donor with lung adenocarcinoma. The CD4 and CD8 labels of this study may be unreliable. Each CDR3 is given with its conserved first and last residue. Fields, in order: CDR3 DNA, CDR3 protein, D gene, V gene, J gene, clone size. A D gene is named only where the DNA matches it firmly. The size of a clone is reported for some rows only, either as once, few or many, or as a class for expanded clones.

cdr3_nt: TGTGCCAGCAGCTTAGATGGCGGGGCCTACAATGAGCAGTTCTTC
cdr3_aa: CASSLDGGAYNEQFF
d_call: .
v_call: TRBV11-2
j_call: TRBJ2-1
clone_size: .

cdr3_nt: TGTGCCAGCACGCTGCGAGCCAAAGACACTCAGTACTTC
cdr3_aa: CASTLRAKDTQYF
d_call: .
v_call: TRBV6-1
j_call: TRBJ2-4
clone_size: .

cdr3_nt: TGCGCCAGCAGTGCCCACCTGAGCACAGATACGCAGTATTTT
cdr3_aa: CASSAHLSTDTQYF
d_call: .
v_call: TRBV10-1
j_call: TRBJ2-3
clone_size: .

cdr3_nt: TGCCGCGGCTGCTCCGGGTTAGCCAGAGACACGCAGTATTTC
cdr3_aa: CRGCSGLARDTQYF
d_call: .
v_call: TRBV7-2
j_call: TRBJ2-4
clone_size: .

cdr3_nt: TGCGCGAGCCTCGCCGGGCGTTACAAAGACATTCAGTACTTC
cdr3_aa: CASLAGRYKDIQYF
d_call: .
v_call: TRBV5-1
j_call: TRBJ2-4
clone_size: .

cdr3_nt: TGTGCCAGCATGGGCGGGGGGCGGGACGTCCAGTCTTTC
cdr3_aa: CASMGGGRDVQSF
d_call: TRBD2
v_call: TRBV27
j_call: TRBJ2-5
clone_size: .

cdr3_nt: TGTGCCAGCAGCCCGGGACTAGCGGGACCCAATGAGCAGTACTTC
cdr3_aa: CASSPGLAGPNEQYF
d_call: TRBD2
v_call: TRBV11-3
j_call: TRBJ2-5
clone_size: .

cdr3_nt: TGCGCGGGCAGCGAGAGGCGAGAACCGAAGATTCAGTACTTC
cdr3_aa: CAGSERREPKIQYF
d_call: .
v_call: TRBV10-1
j_call: TRBJ2-4
clone_size: .

cdr3_nt: TGTGCCAGCAGTGAAGCACGATCCGGGAAGCTGTATTTT
cdr3_aa: CASSEARSGKLYF
d_call: .
v_call: TRBV6-1
j_call: TRBJ2-2
clone_size: few

cdr3_nt: TGTGCCAGCAGCCCTTTGTATGGGGCCTACAATGAGCAGTTCTTC
cdr3_aa: CASSPLYGAYNEQFF
d_call: .
v_call: TRBV7-2
j_call: TRBJ2-1
clone_size: medium-sized

cdr3_nt: TGTGCCAGCAGTGCCAGCGGTGGCAATGAGCAGTTCTTC
cdr3_aa: CASSASGGNEQFF
d_call: .
v_call: TRBV6-1
j_call: TRBJ2-1
clone_size: many

cdr3_nt: TGTGCCAGCAGTTACTCGACTGGTGGCGGGAGCGGGGACCAAGAGACCCAGTATTTC
cdr3_aa: CASSYSTGGGSGDQETQYF
d_call: TRBD2
v_call: TRBV6-2/TRBV6-3
j_call: TRBJ2-5
clone_size: .

cdr3_nt: TGTGCCAGCAGTTCTACCAAGAACGGGGAGCAGTTCTTC
cdr3_aa: CASSSTKNGEQFF
d_call: .
v_call: TRBV6-5
j_call: TRBJ2-1
clone_size: .

cdr3_nt: TGTGCCAGCAGCTCAGCAGCGTTGAACACCAATGAGCAGTTTTTC
cdr3_aa: CASSSAALNTNEQFF
d_call: .
v_call: TRBV6-1
j_call: TRBJ2-3
clone_size: .

cdr3_nt: TGCGCCAGCAGCCAAGAAACGGTTGGGTCTGAAGCTTTCTTT
cdr3_aa: CASSQETVGSEAFF
d_call: .
v_call: TRBV4-1
j_call: TRBJ1-1
clone_size: many

cdr3_nt: TGTGCCAGCAGTCCGGGTACGACCACCGGGGAGCTGTATTTT
cdr3_aa: CASSPGTTTGELYF
d_call: .
v_call: TRBV6-1
j_call: TRBJ2-2
clone_size: .

cdr3_nt: TGTGCCAGCAGTTGGACAGGGCTGAACACTGAAGCTTTCTTT
cdr3_aa: CASSWTGLNTEAFF
d_call: TRBD1
v_call: TRBV6-5
j_call: TRBJ1-1
clone_size: few

cdr3_nt: TGTGCCAGCAGCCGACAGGCAGCAACTAATGAAAAACTGTTTTTT
cdr3_aa: CASSRQAATNEKLFF
d_call: .
v_call: TRBV27
j_call: TRBJ1-4
clone_size: .

cdr3_nt: TGTGCCAGCAGGGGACGAGGAGGGGGAGGCACAGAGACGCAGTATTTC
cdr3_aa: CASRGRGGGGTETQYF
d_call: .
v_call: TRBV27
j_call: TRBJ2-3
clone_size: .

cdr3_nt: TGTGCCAGCCTTGAAAAGGCGGGGGCCTACGAGCAGTACTTC
cdr3_aa: CASLEKAGAYEQYF
d_call: TRBD2
v_call: TRBV27
j_call: TRBJ2-7
clone_size: few

cdr3_nt: TGTGCCAGCGGAGTTGGGGGCCGAGAGACCCAGTACTTC
cdr3_aa: CASGVGGRETQYF
d_call: .
v_call: TRBV12-3/TRBV12-4
j_call: TRBJ2-5
clone_size: .

cdr3_nt: TGTGCCAGCAGTTTGGGGGCTGGCGGCGGTGGCACAGATACGCAGTACTTC
cdr3_aa: CASSLGAGGGGTDTQYF
d_call: .
v_call: TRBV12-3/TRBV12-4
j_call: TRBJ2-7
clone_size: .

cdr3_nt: TGTGCCACCAGTTACACCCCCCGAGGGGGCGAGACCCAGTACTTC
cdr3_aa: CATSYTPRGGETQYF
d_call: TRBD1
v_call: TRBV6-2/TRBV6-3
j_call: TRBJ2-5
clone_size: .

cdr3_nt: TGCGCCAGCAGCCCAGGGGGACAGGGGGCTCTCTGGAATGAGCAGTTCTTC
cdr3_aa: CASSPGGQGALWNEQFF
d_call: TRBD1
v_call: TRBV4-1
j_call: TRBJ2-1
clone_size: .

cdr3_nt: TGTGCCAGCAGTTCACGACTAGCGGGAGCCACAGACACGCAGTACTTC
cdr3_aa: CASSSRLAGATDTQYF
d_call: TRBD2
v_call: TRBV27
j_call: TRBJ2-4
clone_size: .

cdr3_nt: TGTGCCAGCAGTGACTTCCACTCTGGGGCCAACGTCCTGACTTTC
cdr3_aa: CASSDFHSGANVLTF
d_call: .
v_call: TRBV6-1
j_call: TRBJ2-6
clone_size: .

cdr3_nt: TGTGCCAGCAGTTACAACCCCTATAGCACAGATACGCAGTATTTT
cdr3_aa: CASSYNPYSTDTQYF
d_call: .
v_call: TRBV6-5
j_call: TRBJ2-3
clone_size: .

cdr3_nt: TGTGCCGGGGGTGAAGGGGGCCGCCTCAAAGATACGCAGTATTTC
cdr3_aa: CAGGEGGRLKDTQYF
d_call: TRBD1
v_call: TRBV6-1
j_call: TRBJ2-3
clone_size: .

cdr3_nt: TGCGCCAGCAGTGAGTCGACTAGCGGGAGTAGTGATGAGCAGTTCTTC
cdr3_aa: CASSESTSGSSDEQFF
d_call: TRBD2
v_call: TRBV10-2
j_call: TRBJ2-1
clone_size: .

cdr3_nt: TGTGCCAGCAGCTACGACCGAATAGGCTCCACAGATACGCAGTATTTT
cdr3_aa: CASSYDRIGSTDTQYF
d_call: .
v_call: TRBV6-5
j_call: TRBJ2-3
clone_size: .